This TCR beta chain emerged from a study of T cell responses to AZD1222 COVID-19 vaccine. Study-wide results and caveats: The study found Spike-specific TCR breadth and depth rose after two AZD1222 doses.

About this clone: Its target is unknown.

The germline CDR1 and CDR2 sequences are SGHRS and YFSETQ. The CDR3 totals 14 residues. Trimming removed 0 bases from V and 4 bases from J, with 5 bases in between. Libraries were prepared by immunoSEQ multiplex PCR; TCRdb keeps only in-frame clonotypes and omits some of them. The table has fewer than 30,000 clones, around 83% seen once. The sample was peripheral blood, taken 28 days after the second AZD1222 dose. This receptor was identified in an adult who received the AZD1222 COVID-19 vaccine. The rearrangement links TRBV5-1 to TRBJ2-6; D is ambiguous. In nucleotides, the CDR3 is TGCGCCAGCAGCTTGGATTCCGGGGCCAACGTCCTGACTTTC. This encodes CASSLDSGANVLTF.